The 29 T cell receptor beta chains in this list originate from one sample, sequenced in a study of cytomegalovirus exposure and HLA in healthy donors. Vbeta (60) and Jbeta (13) primers were used in the PCR. Only in-frame clones appear in the TCRdb table, and some are missing; sequencing was by immunoSEQ multiplex PCR. The table records about 89,000 clones, approximately 81% of them present only once. The sequenced sample consisted of PBMCs. The receptors shown here come from a man aged 35-49 years in good health and CMV-seropositive.

The chain employs TRBV18 and TRBJ2-7; D remains ambiguous. V lost 3 bases and J lost 4, with 16 bases in between. CDR1 is KGHSH, CDR2 LQKENI, per germline. The CDR3 is made up of 15 amino acids. The CDR3 DNA reads TGTGCCAGCTCACCGATCGACAAACCAATTTACGAGCAGTACTTC. It yields the protein CASSPIDKPIYEQYF.

The CDR3 region is CASSDRFMADTQYF. In DNA form, the CDR3 reads TGTGCCAGCAGTGACAGGTTTATGGCAGATACGCAGTATTTT. This rearrangement joins TRBV2 to TRBJ2-3; D not certain. V dropped 3 bases and J dropped 4 bases, with 11 bases sitting between them. This CDR3 contains 14 residues. Germline V gene data show CDR1 as SNHLY and CDR2 as FYNNEI.

CDR3 DNA sequence: TGTGCCAGCAGTACGACAGGGAATGGCTACACCTTC. Translation gives CASSTTGNGYTF. The chain links TRBV6-1 to TRBJ1-2, with 7 bases lining up with TRBD1. This CDR3 is built from 12 residues. In germline, CDR1 is MNHNS, CDR2 SASEGT. The trim removed 5 bases at V and 6 bases at J, leaving 3 bases unmatched.

The chain joins TRBV28 to TRBJ1-2; TRBD1 matches 7 bases. The V gene end was trimmed by 5 bases and the J gene end by 6 bases; junction bases not matched to a gene: 9. The CDR3 has 14 amino acids. Germline V gene sequence: CDR1 MDHEN, CDR2 SYDVKM. The CDR3 DNA follows: TGTGCCAGCAGTACGCAGACAGGGAGTGATGGCTACACCTTC. This sequence encodes CASSTQTGSDGYTF.

The rearrangement links TRBV25-1 to TRBJ1-4; D is possibly TRBD1 (5 bases). Trimming removed 4 bases at V and 8 bases at J, with 14 bases between. CDR1 and CDR2 (germline): MGHDK, SYGVNS. The CDR3 sequence is 14 residues long. The CDR3 coding sequence is TGTGCCAGCAGTGCCCCGGGGGTGCAAGAAAAACTGTTTTTT. The encoded protein is CASSAPGVQEKLFF.

Here the CDR3 DNA reads TGTGCCAGCGCTGGGGGGGGCAAGAAAAACATTCAGTACTTC. This encodes CASAGGGKKNIQYF. The chain uses TRBV27 and TRBJ2-4; D is possibly TRBD2 (7 bases). Deletions cut 8 bases from V and 4 bases from J, with 15 bases between. The CDR3 has 14 residues. Per germline, CDR1 MNHEY and CDR2 SMNVEV (reference sequence).

The V gene is TRBV19, the J gene TRBJ1-1, with D tentatively TRBD1 (6 bases). CDR3 size: 13 residues. CDR1 is LNHDA, CDR2 SQIVND, per germline (reference sequence). Trimming left V 5 bases short and J 4 bases short, with 11 bases between. The DNA of the CDR3 is TGTGCCAGTAGTTTCGGACAGACCACTGAAGCTTTCTTT. Translating it yields CASSFGQTTEAFF.

V usage is TRBV5-3 and J usage is TRBJ1-1, with 10 positions matching TRBD1. TRBV5-3 is sorted into the ORF group, with uncertain function. Trimming cost V 1 base and J 3 bases; bases outside gene matches: 18. CDR3 length: 20 amino acids. The CDR3 DNA sequence: TGTGCCAGAAGCTTGAGCCACGTCTGGACAGGGGGGGATGTGGACACTGAAGCTTTCTTT. Amino acid sequence: CARSLSHVWTGGDVDTEAFF.

This chain links TRBV7-8 with TRBJ2-1; 9 bases fit TRBD1. The CDR3 spans 13 residues. CDR1 SGHVS and CDR2 FQNEAQ come from the germline V gene. V gave up 8 bases and J gave up 7 bases; unmatched junction bases: 6. The CDR3 reads CASGTGLGNEQFF. CDR3 nucleotides: TGTGCCAGCGGGACAGGGCTCGGGAATGAGCAGTTCTTC. Drawing the rest from reference TRBV7-8 and TRBJ2-1, the complete variable domain is GAGVSQSPRYKVAKRGQDVALRCDPISGHVSLFWYQQALGQGPEFLTYFQNEAQLDKSGLPSDRFFAERPEGSVSTLKIQRTQQEDSAVYLCASGTGLGNEQFFGPGTRLTVL.

This clone appeared once. The CDR3 sequence is CATSRGMDLAANYEQYF. In DNA, the CDR3 is TGTGCCACCAGCAGAGGGATGGATCTAGCGGCCAACTACGAGCAGTACTTC. This sequence joins TRBV15 and TRBJ2-7, with 7 bases identical to TRBD2. The CDR3 covers 17 residues. Germline assignment: CDR1 LNHNV and CDR2 YYDKDF (reference sequence). Trimming removed 1 base from V and 3 bases from J; junction bases left unmatched: 12.

The chain employs TRBV10-3 and TRBJ2-7; D possibly corresponds to TRBD2 (6 bases). Per germline, CDR1 ENHRY and CDR2 SYGVKD. The ends were cut back, 10 bases at V and 4 bases at J, with 11 bases in the middle. The CDR3 totals 11 residues. CDR3 nucleotide sequence: TGTGCCACCACCCGGGGGTACGAGCAGTACTTC. Encoded protein: CATTRGYEQYF.

The rearrangement uses TRBV6-5 and TRBJ1-2; 8 bases line up with TRBD1. The CDR3 contains 14 residues. CDR1 and CDR2 from the germline V gene are MNHEY and SVGAGI. Germline trimming cut 2 bases from V and 4 bases from J; bases unmatched to any gene: 3. The CDR3 nucleotides read TGTGCCAGCAGTTACCTTACAGGGGGCTATGGCTACACCTTC. It encodes CASSYLTGGYGYTF.

CDR3 DNA sequence: TGTGCCAGCAGTGAGCAAACAGGGGGCAATAATCAGCCCCAGCATTTT. It yields the protein CASSEQTGGNNQPQHF. The genes are TRBV2 and TRBJ1-5; 9 positions match TRBD1. Germline V gene sequence: CDR1 SNHLY, CDR2 FYNNEI. The V segment lost 3 bases and the J segment 4 bases; nucleotides outside the gene matches: 7. This CDR3 comprises 16 residues. The full variable domain, rest sourced from reference TRBV2 and TRBJ1-5, is EPEVTQTPSHQVTQMGQEVILRCVPISNHLYFYWYRQILGQKVEFLVSFYNNEISEKSEIFDDQFSVERPDGSNFTLKIRSTKLEDSAMYFCASSEQTGGNNQPQHFGDGTRLSIL.

The chain is built from TRBV5-4 and TRBJ2-7; tentatively, D is TRBD2 (6 bases). The V end lost 4 bases, the J end lost 1 base, and 18 bases lay between the germline ends. Germline-derived CDR1 and CDR2 are SGHNT and YYREEE (reference sequence). The CDR3 spans 16 residues. The CDR3 sequence: CASSKDQGLSSYEQYF. DNA for the CDR3: TGTGCCAGCAGCAAAGACCAGGGACTGTCGTCCTACGAGCAGTACTTC.

The sample holds a few counts of this clone. The rearrangement links TRBV5-4 to TRBJ2-5; 9 bases agree with TRBD1. This CDR3 has 13 amino acids. The germline CDR1 and CDR2 sequences are SGHNT and YYREEE (reference sequence). J lost 7 bases, V lost 4 bases, and 5 bases had no gene match. CDR3: CASSGDREGTQYF. The CDR3 DNA reads TGTGCCAGCAGCGGGGACAGGGAGGGGACCCAGTACTTC.

The chain links TRBV9 to TRBJ2-2; tentatively, D is TRBD2 (5 bases). The germline gives CDR1 SGDLS, CDR2 YYNGEE. The CDR3 is made up of 14 amino acids. The ends were cut back, 0 bases at V and 5 bases at J, with 8 bases in the middle. This chain's CDR3 is CASSVVSGTGELFF. The CDR3 DNA follows: TGTGCCAGCAGCGTAGTCTCGGGGACCGGGGAGCTGTTTTTT.

The chain carries TRBV18 and TRBJ2-5; TRBD1 matches at 7 bases. The CDR3 spans 14 residues. Germline assignment: CDR1 KGHSH and CDR2 LQKENI. The trim removed 2 bases at V and 3 bases at J, leaving 3 bases unmatched. The CDR3 loop is CASSPGQGEETQYF. DNA for the CDR3: TGTGCCAGCTCACCAGGGCAGGGGGAAGAGACCCAGTACTTC.

This clone was recorded a few times. Germline is not matched at one junction end, which may reflect a read error. The chain recombines TRBV10-2 with TRBJ2-5; no clear D. Germline assignment: CDR1 WSHSY and CDR2 SAAADI. The CDR3 has 12 residues. The CDR3 loop reads CASSPLPGTQYF. The CDR3 DNA follows: TGTGCCAGCAGTCCCCTACCCGGGACCCAGTACTTC.

CDR3 DNA sequence: TGTGCCAGCAGCCCGCCCGGGACAGGGGGGCAGGAGACCCAGTACTTC. Encoded protein: CASSPPGTGGQETQYF. The V and J genes are TRBV7-8 and TRBJ2-5; TRBD1 aligns across 11 bases. J gave up 5 bases and V 5 bases, and 10 bases lay outside the gene matches. CDR1 and CDR2 from the germline V gene are SGHVS and FQNEAQ. The CDR3 has 16 residues.

The chain is built from TRBV9 and TRBJ2-3; tentative D call: TRBD1 (5 bases). The V gene lost 7 bases and the J gene lost 0 bases, with 18 bases spanning the gap. The length of the CDR3 is 16 residues. Per the germline V gene, CDR1 is SGDLS and CDR2 is YYNGEE. The CDR3 loop reads CASQRGRTTSTDTQYF. Written as DNA, the CDR3 is TGTGCCAGCCAAAGGGGTCGGACCACTAGCACAGATACGCAGTATTTT.

V is TRBV6-1 and J is TRBJ2-7; TRBD2 is a possible D gene (6 bases). V lost 2 bases, J lost 2 bases, and 13 bases lay in between. Germline V gene lookup returns CDR1 MNHNS and CDR2 SASEGT. The CDR3 runs 15 residues. The CDR3 coding sequence is TGTGCCAGCAGTGAACCCGGGGGAAAAACCTACGAGCAGTACTTC. Translated, it gives CASSEPGGKTYEQYF.

J is TRBJ2-3 and V is TRBV7-3; 14 nucleotides align to TRBD2. The germline V gene has CDR1 SGHTA and CDR2 FQGTGA. The CDR3 sequence is 15 residues long. Trimming took 5 bases from V and 11 from J; bases not matched to a gene: 9. In DNA, the CDR3 is TGTGCCAGCAGCCGTCAGGGACTAGCGGGAGAGATGCAGTATTTT. It encodes CASSRQGLAGEMQYF.

This clone was counted once. This sequence joins TRBV2 and TRBJ1-6; 9 nucleotides line up with TRBD1. CDR3 size: 14 residues. Germline CDR1 reads SNHLY; CDR2 reads FYNNEI. Trimming took 6 bases from V and 7 from J; bases not matched to a gene: 4. This CDR3 reads CASRAGTGNSPLHF. CDR3 nucleotide sequence: TGTGCCAGCAGGGCCGGGACAGGGAATTCACCCCTCCACTTT.

This clone was seen once. The chain has TRBV7-2 and TRBJ2-7; TRBD1 aligns across 7 bases. V was pared by 5 bases and J by 6 bases, with 10 bases of the junction left unmatched. This CDR3 has 14 residues. CDR1 is SGHTA, CDR2 FQGNSA, per germline. CDR3 protein: CASSVQGLGGEQYF. In nucleotides, the CDR3 is TGTGCCAGCAGCGTACAGGGGTTAGGAGGCGAGCAGTACTTC.

The chain recombines TRBV5-1 with TRBJ1-1, with D perhaps TRBD1 (5 bases). The CDR3 covers 15 residues. Per germline, CDR1 SGHRS and CDR2 YFSETQ. Trimming took 0 bases from V and 6 from J, leaving 15 bases between them. The CDR3 protein is CASSLVGAEYSEAFF. The CDR3 DNA is TGCGCCAGCAGCTTGGTTGGGGCGGAATACTCTGAAGCTTTCTTT.

The chain uses TRBV7-3 and TRBJ2-5; 11 bases map to TRBD2. V lost 5 bases to trimming and J lost 4 bases; unmatched junction nucleotides: 3. In germline, CDR1 is SGHTA, CDR2 FQGTGA. The CDR3 extends over 14 amino acids. In nucleotides, the CDR3 is TGTGCCAGCAGCCCCACTAGCGGGGGAGAGACCCAGTACTTC. Translating it yields CASSPTSGGETQYF.

CDR3 bases: TGTGCCAGCAGCTGGAACCCGGGGGACTCATTTGGCGATACGCAGTATTTT. Translated, it gives CASSWNPGDSFGDTQYF. The rearrangement uses TRBV5-8 and TRBJ2-3; tentative D call: TRBD2 (6 bases). Between the trimmed V and J ends, which lost 3 bases and 6 bases, there was a span of 23 bases. The CDR3 covers 17 residues. Germline CDR1 and CDR2: SGHTS and YDEGEE.

V gene TRBV19 combines with J gene TRBJ2-5; 15 nucleotides align to TRBD2. The CDR3 consists of 17 residues. Germline CDR1 is LNHDA and CDR2 is SQIVND (reference sequence). V lost 6 bases to trimming and J lost 4 bases; unmatched junction nucleotides: 9. CDR3 sequence (DNA): TGTGCCAGTAGCCCGGGACTAGCGGGGGGCCTCCGAGAGACCCAGTACTTC. It specifies CASSPGLAGGLRETQYF. Filled out from reference TRBV19 and TRBJ2-5, the complete variable domain reads DGGITQSPKYLFRKEGQNVTLSCEQNLNHDAMYWYRQDPGQGLRLIYYSQIVNDFQKGDIAEGYSVSREKKESFPLTVTSAQKNPTAFYLCASSPGLAGGLRETQYFGPGTRLLVL.

This clone showed up just once. The V and J genes are TRBV7-9 and TRBJ2-7; tentatively, D is TRBD2 (5 bases). Trimming cost V 1 base and J 6 bases, with 7 bases left between them. Germline V gene lookup returns CDR1 SEHNR and CDR2 FQNEAQ (reference sequence). The CDR3 spans 12 residues. The CDR3 reads CASSLGRGEQYF. The CDR3 DNA reads TGTGCCAGCAGCTTAGGTCGGGGCGAGCAGTACTTC.